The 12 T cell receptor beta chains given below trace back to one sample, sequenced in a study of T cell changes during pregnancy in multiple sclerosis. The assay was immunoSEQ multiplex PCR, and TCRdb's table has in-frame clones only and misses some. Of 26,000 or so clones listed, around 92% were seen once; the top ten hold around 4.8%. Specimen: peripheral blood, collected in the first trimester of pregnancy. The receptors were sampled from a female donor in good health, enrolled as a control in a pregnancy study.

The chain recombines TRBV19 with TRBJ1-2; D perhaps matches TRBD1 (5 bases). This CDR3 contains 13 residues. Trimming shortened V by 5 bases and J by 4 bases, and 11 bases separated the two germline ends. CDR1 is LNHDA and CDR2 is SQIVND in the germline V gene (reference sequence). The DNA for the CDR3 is TGTGCCAGTAGTCCCGGGGGGGTCTATGGCTACACCTTC. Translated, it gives CASSPGGVYGYTF.

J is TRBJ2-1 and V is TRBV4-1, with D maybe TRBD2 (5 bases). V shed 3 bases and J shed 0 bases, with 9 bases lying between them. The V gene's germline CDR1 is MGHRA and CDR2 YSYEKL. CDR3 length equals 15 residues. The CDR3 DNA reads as TGCGCCAGCAGCCACGACGGGAACTCCTACAATGAGCAGTTCTTC. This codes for CASSHDGNSYNEQFF.

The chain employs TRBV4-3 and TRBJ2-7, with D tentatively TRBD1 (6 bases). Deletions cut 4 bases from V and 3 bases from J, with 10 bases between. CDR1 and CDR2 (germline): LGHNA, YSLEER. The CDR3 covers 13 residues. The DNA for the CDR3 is TGCGCCAGCAGCCTACAGACAGGCTACGAGCAGTACTTC. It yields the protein CASSLQTGYEQYF.

The CDR3 here is CASSYRTSVRGEQFF. CDR3 coding DNA: TGTGCCAGCAGTTACCGGACTAGCGTCAGGGGTGAGCAGTTCTTC. The J gene is TRBJ2-1, the V gene TRBV2; TRBD2 aligns across 9 bases. Germline trimming cut 5 bases from V and 9 bases from J; bases unmatched to any gene: 11. The CDR3 extends over 15 amino acids. CDR1 SNHLY and CDR2 FYNNEI come from the germline V gene.

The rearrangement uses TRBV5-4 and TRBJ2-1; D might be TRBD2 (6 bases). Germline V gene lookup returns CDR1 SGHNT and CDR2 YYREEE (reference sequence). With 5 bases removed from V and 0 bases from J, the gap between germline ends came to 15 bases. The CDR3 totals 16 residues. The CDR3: CASSSTTSYSYNEQFF. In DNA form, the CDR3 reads TGTGCCAGCAGTTCTACCACTAGCTACTCCTACAATGAGCAGTTCTTC. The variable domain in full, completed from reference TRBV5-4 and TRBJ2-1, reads ETGVTQSPTHLIKTRGQQVTLRCSSQSGHNTVSWYQQALGQGPQFIFQYYREEENGRGNFPPRFSGLQFPNYSSELNVNALELDDSALYLCASSSTTSYSYNEQFFGPGTRLTVL.

CDR3 DNA: TGTGCCAGCTCACCCCCGGGGAAAAAACAGTACAATGAGCAGTTCTTC. Its translation: CASSPPGKKQYNEQFF. The gene calls are TRBV18 and TRBJ2-1, with a tentative D call TRBD2 (5 bases). Germline values: CDR1 KGHSH, CDR2 LQKENI. With 3 bases removed from V and 4 bases from J, the gap between germline ends came to 16 bases. The CDR3 has 16 amino acids.

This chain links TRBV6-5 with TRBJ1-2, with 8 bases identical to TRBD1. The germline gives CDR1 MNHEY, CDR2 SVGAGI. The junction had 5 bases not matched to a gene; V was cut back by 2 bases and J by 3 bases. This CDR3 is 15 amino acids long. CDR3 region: CASSYRGTGHYGYTF. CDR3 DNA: TGTGCCAGCAGTTACCGCGGGACAGGCCACTATGGCTACACCTTC.

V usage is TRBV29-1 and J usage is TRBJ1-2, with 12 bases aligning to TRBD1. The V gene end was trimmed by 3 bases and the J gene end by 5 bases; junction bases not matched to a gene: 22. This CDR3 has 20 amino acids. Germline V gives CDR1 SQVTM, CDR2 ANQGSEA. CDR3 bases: TGCAGCGTTGACAATCGGGACAGGGGGCGCTTGCTCCAACCTATGTATGGCTACACCTTC. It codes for CSVDNRDRGRLLQPMYGYTF. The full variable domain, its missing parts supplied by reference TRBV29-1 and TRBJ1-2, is SAVISQKPSRDICQRGTSLTIQCQVDSQVTMMFWYRQQPGQSLTLIATANQGSEATYESGFVIDKFPISRPNLTFSTLTVSNMSPEDSSIYLCSVDNRDRGRLLQPMYGYTFGSGTRLTVV.

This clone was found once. CDR3 loop: CASSPAGAYTDTQYF. DNA of the CDR3: TGTGCCAGCAGCCCCGCGGGGGCGTACACAGATACGCAGTATTTT. The chain combines TRBV9 with TRBJ2-3; perhaps TRBD2 as D (7 bases). V was clipped by 4 bases and J by 2 bases, with 14 bases between them. The CDR3 covers 15 residues. CDR1 and CDR2 (germline): SGDLS, YYNGEE.

CDR3 DNA: TGTGCCTGGACTCTGGGACAGGACTATTACGAGCAGTACTTC. Protein sequence: CAWTLGQDYYEQYF. This chain joins TRBV30 and TRBJ2-7; 8 bases match TRBD1. V gave up 4 bases and J gave up 4 bases; unmatched junction bases: 9. The CDR3 is made up of 14 amino acids. In germline, CDR1 is GTSNPN, CDR2 SVGIG (reference sequence). Full variable domain (missing parts from reference TRBV30 and TRBJ2-7): SQTIHQWPATLVQPVGSPLSLECTVEGTSNPNLYWYRQAAGRGLQLLFYSVGIGQISSEVPQNLSASRPQDRQFILSSKKLLLSDSGFYLCAWTLGQDYYEQYFGPGTRLTVT.

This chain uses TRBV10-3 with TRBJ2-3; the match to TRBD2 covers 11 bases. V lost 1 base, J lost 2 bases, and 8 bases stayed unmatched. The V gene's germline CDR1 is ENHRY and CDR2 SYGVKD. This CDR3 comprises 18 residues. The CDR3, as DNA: TGTGCCATCAGTGAGTACACTAGCGGGAGCTGGGTCACAGATACGCAGTATTTT. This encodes CAISEYTSGSWVTDTQYF.

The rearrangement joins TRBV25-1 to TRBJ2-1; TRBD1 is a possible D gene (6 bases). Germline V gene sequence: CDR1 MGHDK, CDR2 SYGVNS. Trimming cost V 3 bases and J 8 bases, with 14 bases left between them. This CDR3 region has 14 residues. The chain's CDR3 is CASSDAWGQHEQFF. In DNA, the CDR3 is TGTGCCAGCAGTGACGCCTGGGGACAACATGAGCAGTTCTTC.